This record covers a single TCR beta chain. Antigen: not known. The sample belongs to a study of CD4+ T cells in melanoma. Broader study findings: A reported correlation linked neoantigen-specific CD4+ T cells to CD8+, macrophage and B cell function. In melanoma, neoantigen-specific CD4+ T cells reportedly differed in differentiation state.

Here immunoSEQ multiplex PCR was the method, and the copy in TCRdb shows in-frame clones only, minus some. The sample shows a few thousand clones, approximately 72% of them seen only once. This CDR3 is built from 12 residues. The germline CDR1 and CDR2 sequences are SGHAT and FQNNGV. V lost 1 base and J lost 5, with 6 bases in between. The sequenced material came from cells from a culture (not recorded whether cultured in vitro). This chain joins TRBV11-2 and TRBJ2-7; no clear D gene. The clonotype comes from a human donor with melanoma. CDR3 in DNA: TGTGCCAGCAGCTTAGTTCCGAACGAGCAGTACTTC. Its translation is CASSLVPNEQYF.